The table lists the clone carrying this TCR beta chain with a few counts. Using a J-beta primer mix together with a sample-barcoded 5' primer, a second PCR was run for about 6 to 11 cycles. Every cDNA molecule carried a tag from a template-switch adaptor bearing 12 random nucleotides. A single record per CDR3 protein comes from TCRdb applying MiXCR to the 5' RACE reads. Of about 1.7 million distinct CDR3 sequences listed, 28% are singletons. These data originate in a study of blood T cells in healthy people across ages. The V gene end was trimmed by 5 bases and the J gene end by 6 bases; junction bases not matched to a gene: 8. The CDR3 extends over 16 amino acids. CDR1 MNHEY and CDR2 SVGEGT come from the germline V gene.

This clonotype was sampled from a woman younger than 45 in good health. The sequenced sample consisted of blood. V gene TRBV6-2 or TRBV6-3 combines with J gene TRBJ2-1; TRBD2 matches 12 bases. The CDR3 loop reads CASSLRTSGISNEQFF. In DNA, the CDR3 is TGTGCCAGCAGTCTTCGGACTAGCGGGATAAGCAATGAGCAGTTCTTC.